A selection of T cell receptor beta chains follows, all from one sample in a study of cytomegalovirus exposure and HLA in healthy donors. TCRdb's table, derived via immunoSEQ multiplex PCR, lists solely in-frame clones and lacks some. This table has about 160,000 clones, approximately 86% appearing once. The sample consisted of PBMCs. These receptors all stem from a woman aged 18-29 years in good health and CMV-seronegative. Each CDR3 is given with its conserved first and last residue. D genes are given only for firm matches. Clone size appears in some rows only: once, few, many, or a class for an expanded clone.

d_gene: TRBD1; abundance: .; j_gene: TRBJ1-2; v_gene: TRBV2; CDR3aa: CASSGGTGLFGNYGYTF; CDR3nt: TGTGCCAGCAGTGGGGGGACAGGCCTATTCGGGAACTATGGCTACACCTTC
d_gene: .; abundance: .; j_gene: TRBJ2-5; v_gene: TRBV27; CDR3aa: CASSFTAEETQYF; CDR3nt: TGTGCCAGCAGTTTTACGGCGGAGGAGACCCAGTACTTC
d_gene: .; abundance: few; j_gene: TRBJ1-1; v_gene: TRBV9; CDR3aa: CASSVAGYTEAFF; CDR3nt: TGTGCCAGCAGCGTGGCAGGGTACACTGAAGCTTTCTTT
d_gene: .; abundance: .; j_gene: TRBJ1-6; v_gene: TRBV2; CDR3aa: CASSERTDSNSPLHF; CDR3nt: TGTGCCAGCAGTGAAAGGACAGATTCTAATTCACCCCTCCACTTT
d_gene: TRBD1; abundance: once; j_gene: TRBJ2-5; v_gene: TRBV9; CDR3aa: CASSVGFRGYQETQYF; CDR3nt: TGTGCCAGCAGCGTCGGTTTCAGGGGGTACCAAGAGACCCAGTACTTC
d_gene: TRBD1; abundance: .; j_gene: TRBJ1-5; v_gene: TRBV19; CDR3aa: CASSIAGTGLSQPQHF; CDR3nt: TGTGCCAGTAGTATAGCAGGGACAGGATTAAGTCAGCCCCAGCATTTT
d_gene: TRBD1; abundance: .; j_gene: TRBJ1-1; v_gene: TRBV19; CDR3aa: CATAGGTEAFF; CDR3nt: TGTGCCACCGCAGGGGGAACTGAAGCTTTCTTT
d_gene: TRBD1; abundance: .; j_gene: TRBJ1-6; v_gene: TRBV5-3; CDR3aa: CARSSPRGASPLHF; CDR3nt: TGTGCCAGAAGCTCCCCCAGGGGGGCCTCACCCCTCCACTTT
d_gene: .; abundance: .; j_gene: TRBJ2-3; v_gene: TRBV7-8; CDR3aa: CASSLTEATDTQYF; CDR3nt: TGTGCCAGCAGCTTGACAGAAGCCACAGATACGCAGTATTTT
d_gene: TRBD1; abundance: once; j_gene: TRBJ2-3; v_gene: TRBV29-1; CDR3aa: CSVGTEGSTDTQYF; CDR3nt: TGCAGCGTGGGGACAGAGGGAAGCACAGATACGCAGTATTTT
d_gene: TRBD1; abundance: .; j_gene: TRBJ2-1; v_gene: TRBV5-1; CDR3aa: CASSWDSPSNEQFF; CDR3nt: TGCGCCAGCAGCTGGGACAGCCCTTCCAATGAGCAGTTCTTC
d_gene: TRBD1; abundance: .; j_gene: TRBJ2-2; v_gene: TRBV2; CDR3aa: CASRQGRNTGELFF; CDR3nt: TGTGCCAGCAGACAGGGGAGAAACACCGGGGAGCTGTTTTTT
d_gene: .; abundance: .; j_gene: TRBJ2-1; v_gene: TRBV7-2; CDR3aa: CASSLGTWRGRNEQFF; CDR3nt: TGTGCCAGCAGCTTAGGTACATGGCGGGGGCGGAATGAGCAGTTCTTC
d_gene: .; abundance: .; j_gene: TRBJ1-2; v_gene: TRBV14; CDR3aa: CASSQDARGYTF; CDR3nt: TGTGCCAGCAGCCAAGATGCCCGGGGCTACACCTTC
d_gene: TRBD1; abundance: .; j_gene: TRBJ1-5; v_gene: TRBV5-1; CDR3aa: CASSLTQGDNQPQHF; CDR3nt: TGCGCCAGCAGCTTGACGCAGGGGGACAATCAGCCCCAGCATTTT
d_gene: .; abundance: .; j_gene: TRBJ2-3; v_gene: TRBV5-1; CDR3aa: CASSLGQLGTDTQYF; CDR3nt: TGCGCCAGCAGCTTGGGACAGCTCGGCACAGATACGCAGTATTTT
d_gene: .; abundance: .; j_gene: TRBJ2-3; v_gene: TRBV6-6; CDR3aa: CASSDIDTQYF; CDR3nt: TGTGCCAGCAGTGACATAGATACGCAGTATTTT
d_gene: .; abundance: .; j_gene: TRBJ1-2; v_gene: TRBV6-5; CDR3aa: CASSYSMLQGGSGYTF; CDR3nt: TGTGCCAGCAGTTACTCCATGCTACAGGGTGGATCTGGCTACACCTTC
d_gene: .; abundance: .; j_gene: TRBJ2-6; v_gene: TRBV6-5; CDR3aa: CASRTSSGANVLTF; CDR3nt: TGTGCCAGCAGGACTAGCTCTGGGGCCAACGTCCTGACTTTC
d_gene: .; abundance: .; j_gene: TRBJ2-1; v_gene: TRBV29-1; CDR3aa: CSVVGLSRSSYNEQFF; CDR3nt: TGCAGCGTGGTCGGACTCTCCAGAAGCTCCTACAATGAGCAGTTCTTC
d_gene: TRBD1; abundance: .; j_gene: TRBJ1-2; v_gene: TRBV7-6; CDR3aa: CASSLEGQGNDGYTF; CDR3nt: TGTGCCAGCAGCTTAGAAGGACAGGGGAACGATGGCTACACCTTC
d_gene: TRBD1; abundance: .; j_gene: TRBJ2-1; v_gene: TRBV29-1; CDR3aa: CSVEDGNRGKFF; CDR3nt: TGCAGCGTTGAAGATGGGAACAGGGGGAAGTTCTTC
d_gene: .; abundance: few; j_gene: TRBJ2-7; v_gene: TRBV27; CDR3aa: CASSLELRVPAYEQYF; CDR3nt: TGTGCCAGCAGTTTAGAATTACGGGTTCCAGCCTACGAGCAGTACTTC
d_gene: TRBD2; abundance: .; j_gene: TRBJ2-5; v_gene: TRBV7-3; CDR3aa: CASSPTLAGRQTQYF; CDR3nt: TGTGCCAGCAGCCCGACCCTAGCGGGTAGACAGACCCAGTACTTC
d_gene: TRBD1; abundance: once; j_gene: TRBJ2-7; v_gene: TRBV27; CDR3aa: CASSLLGQGIYEQYF; CDR3nt: TGTGCCAGCAGTCTCCTCGGACAGGGAATCTACGAGCAGTACTTC
d_gene: TRBD1; abundance: .; j_gene: TRBJ1-2; v_gene: TRBV19; CDR3aa: CAGRLQGAGGYTF; CDR3nt: TGTGCCGGACGATTACAGGGGGCAGGCGGCTACACCTTC
d_gene: .; abundance: .; j_gene: TRBJ2-1; v_gene: TRBV9; CDR3aa: CASSAGRGLVYNEQFF; CDR3nt: TGTGCCAGCAGCGCCGGGCGAGGACTCGTATACAATGAGCAGTTCTTC
d_gene: .; abundance: .; j_gene: TRBJ1-4; v_gene: TRBV19; CDR3aa: CASSVGVLIREKLFF; CDR3nt: TGTGCCAGTAGTGTCGGGGTTTTAATACGGGAAAAACTGTTTTTT
d_gene: .; abundance: few; j_gene: TRBJ1-1; v_gene: TRBV10-1; CDR3aa: CASSESEGSEAFF; CDR3nt: TGCGCCAGCAGTGAGTCAGAGGGTAGTGAAGCTTTCTTT
d_gene: .; abundance: .; j_gene: TRBJ2-3; v_gene: TRBV7-9; CDR3aa: CASSTNLDTQYF; CDR3nt: TGTGCCAGCAGCACAAATCTGGATACGCAGTATTTT
d_gene: TRBD2; abundance: .; j_gene: TRBJ2-1; v_gene: TRBV19; CDR3aa: CASSMGLAGGSVWNEQFF; CDR3nt: TGTGCCAGTAGTATGGGGCTAGCGGGGGGGTCCGTGTGGAATGAGCAGTTCTTC
d_gene: TRBD2; abundance: .; j_gene: TRBJ2-6; v_gene: TRBV2; CDR3aa: CASRQGREGANVLTF; CDR3nt: TGTGCCAGCAGGCAAGGGAGGGAAGGGGCCAACGTCCTGACTTTC
d_gene: .; abundance: .; j_gene: TRBJ1-5; v_gene: TRBV5-6; CDR3aa: CASSSTAFNQPQHF; CDR3nt: TGTGCCAGCAGCTCGACAGCATTTAATCAGCCCCAGCATTTT
d_gene: TRBD1; abundance: .; j_gene: TRBJ1-1; v_gene: TRBV9; CDR3aa: CASSVGVDRGPWTEAFF; CDR3nt: TGTGCCAGCAGCGTAGGGGTTGACAGGGGGCCGTGGACTGAAGCTTTCTTT
d_gene: TRBD1; abundance: .; j_gene: TRBJ2-7; v_gene: TRBV7-2; CDR3aa: CASSSGTGDYEQYF; CDR3nt: TGTGCCAGCAGCTCCGGGACAGGTGACTACGAGCAGTACTTC
d_gene: TRBD2; abundance: .; j_gene: TRBJ2-3; v_gene: TRBV30; CDR3aa: CAWTSGYTDTQYF; CDR3nt: TGTGCCTGGACTAGCGGGTACACAGATACGCAGTATTTT
d_gene: .; abundance: .; j_gene: TRBJ1-1; v_gene: TRBV9; CDR3aa: CASSSSRERGGSNTEAFF; CDR3nt: TGTGCCAGCAGCTCCTCAAGGGAGAGGGGAGGTTCGAACACTGAAGCTTTCTTT
d_gene: .; abundance: .; j_gene: TRBJ1-1; v_gene: TRBV4-1; CDR3aa: CASSRGTDGTFF; CDR3nt: TGCGCCAGCAGTCGGGGGACGGACGGTACTTTCTTT
d_gene: TRBD1; abundance: .; j_gene: TRBJ2-3; v_gene: TRBV5-8; CDR3aa: CASSLEGGGNTDTQYF; CDR3nt: TGTGCCAGCAGCTTGGAAGGGGGCGGAAACACAGATACGCAGTATTTT
d_gene: TRBD1; abundance: .; j_gene: TRBJ1-2; v_gene: TRBV4-3; CDR3aa: CASSQEVGQVPNYGYTF; CDR3nt: TGCGCCAGCAGCCAAGAAGTAGGACAGGTCCCTAACTATGGCTACACCTTC
d_gene: .; abundance: .; j_gene: TRBJ2-2; v_gene: TRBV6-4; CDR3aa: CASSEQPNTGELFF; CDR3nt: TGTGCCAGCAGTGAACAGCCTAACACCGGGGAGCTGTTTTTT
d_gene: TRBD1; abundance: .; j_gene: TRBJ1-2; v_gene: TRBV5-1; CDR3aa: CASSLERTGAIYGYTF; CDR3nt: TGCGCCAGCAGCTTGGAACGGACAGGGGCGATATACGGCTACACCTTC
d_gene: .; abundance: .; j_gene: TRBJ1-5; v_gene: TRBV19; CDR3aa: CASSIDPLRGASNQPQHF; CDR3nt: TGTGCCAGTAGTATAGATCCCCTTCGGGGGGCTAGCAATCAGCCCCAGCATTTT
d_gene: .; abundance: .; j_gene: TRBJ2-7; v_gene: TRBV19; CDR3aa: CASSLRQSYEQYF; CDR3nt: TGTGCCAGTAGTCTGAGACAGTCCTACGAGCAGTACTTC
d_gene: TRBD1; abundance: .; j_gene: TRBJ1-3; v_gene: TRBV27; CDR3aa: CASSLTGAQTLNTIYF; CDR3nt: TGTGCCAGCAGTTTAACAGGGGCGCAGACCCTAAACACCATATATTTT
d_gene: TRBD1; abundance: .; j_gene: TRBJ1-1; v_gene: TRBV18; CDR3aa: CASSPQRQGAPLNTEAFF; CDR3nt: TGTGCCAGCTCACCACAGCGACAGGGGGCCCCCTTGAACACTGAAGCTTTCTTT
d_gene: .; abundance: .; j_gene: TRBJ2-1; v_gene: TRBV5-1; CDR3aa: CASSSGFGSYNEQFF; CDR3nt: TGCGCCAGCAGCAGCGGATTTGGCTCCTACAATGAGCAGTTCTTC
d_gene: TRBD1; abundance: .; j_gene: TRBJ1-1; v_gene: TRBV20-1; CDR3aa: CSAGRDSEAFF; CDR3nt: TGCAGTGCTGGACGGGACAGTGAAGCTTTCTTT
d_gene: TRBD2; abundance: .; j_gene: TRBJ2-1; v_gene: TRBV11-2; CDR3aa: CASSLLLAGGRSYNEQFF; CDR3nt: TGTGCCAGCAGCTTACTGCTAGCGGGAGGGCGCTCCTACAATGAGCAGTTCTTC
d_gene: TRBD2; abundance: once; j_gene: TRBJ2-7; v_gene: TRBV2; CDR3aa: CASRLLAGGSYEQYF; CDR3nt: TGTGCCAGCAGGCTACTAGCGGGGGGCTCCTACGAGCAGTACTTC
d_gene: TRBD1; abundance: .; j_gene: TRBJ1-1; v_gene: TRBV14; CDR3aa: CASSQEDPRSNRGMNTEAFF; CDR3nt: TGTGCCAGCAGCCAAGAGGATCCCCGGTCGAACAGGGGGATGAACACTGAAGCTTTCTTT
d_gene: .; abundance: few; j_gene: TRBJ1-5; v_gene: TRBV4-1; CDR3aa: CASSQGPRFEPQHF; CDR3nt: TGCGCCAGCAGCCAAGGGCCCAGGTTTGAGCCCCAGCATTTT
d_gene: .; abundance: .; j_gene: TRBJ2-1; v_gene: TRBV5-1; CDR3aa: CASSPDFYNEQFF; CDR3nt: TGCGCCAGCAGTCCGGACTTCTACAATGAGCAGTTCTTC
d_gene: .; abundance: .; j_gene: TRBJ2-4; v_gene: TRBV6-5; CDR3aa: CASSYSLGAAKNIQYF; CDR3nt: TGTGCCAGCAGTTACTCGTTGGGGGCGGCCAAAAACATTCAGTACTTC
d_gene: TRBD2; abundance: .; j_gene: TRBJ2-1; v_gene: TRBV4-3; CDR3aa: CASSQVIGGRTNNEQFF; CDR3nt: TGCGCCAGCAGCCAAGTAATTGGCGGGAGGACCAACAATGAGCAGTTCTTC